A single sample is the source of the 18 T cell receptor beta chains below, sequenced in a study of CD8 T cells in Susac syndrome. Reverse transcription of about 0.45 to 1 ug RNA used random hexamers. MiXCR was run by TCRdb on the immunoSEQ multiplex PCR reads, yielding one entry per CDR3 protein. The data show just over 300,000 distinct CDR3 sequences, around 90% seen once. The material sequenced was CD4+ T cells from PBMCs. The receptors here all came from a human donor with multiple sclerosis.

The chain recombines TRBV19 with TRBJ2-1; D is ambiguous. The V end lost 5 bases, the J end lost 7 bases, and 12 bases lay between the germline ends. This CDR3 has 13 amino acids. Germline CDR1 is LNHDA and CDR2 is SQIVND (reference sequence). This CDR3 reads CASSFARPNEQFF. The CDR3 nucleotides read TGTGCCAGTAGTTTTGCAAGGCCAAATGAGCAGTTCTTC.

V usage is TRBV6-5 and J usage is TRBJ1-5; a weak D match, TRBD1 (6 bases). CDR1 is MNHEY, CDR2 SVGAGI, per germline. The CDR3 extends over 15 amino acids. Trimming took 6 bases from V and 0 from J, leaving 12 bases between them. CDR3 amino acids: CASSRNRASNQPQHF. CDR3 nucleotide sequence: TGTGCCAGCAGCCGAAACAGGGCTAGCAATCAGCCCCAGCATTTT.

V is TRBV12-3 or TRBV12-4 and J is TRBJ1-2; D may be TRBD1 (5 bases). The CDR3 is 13 residues long. Trimming cost V 6 bases and J 6 bases, with 14 bases left between them. CDR3 nucleotide sequence: TGTGCCAGCAGGCCCACAGGCGCGAATGGCTACACCTTC. Amino acids: CASRPTGANGYTF.

The chain links TRBV5-1 to TRBJ1-3; tentative D call: TRBD1 (5 bases). Germline V gene data show CDR1 as SGHRS and CDR2 as YFSETQ. The CDR3 has 17 amino acids. Trimming removed 3 bases at V and 0 bases at J, with 16 bases between. The CDR3 loop is CASSYGTGLSSGNTIYF. In DNA, the CDR3 is TGCGCCAGCAGCTATGGGACGGGATTATCCTCTGGAAACACCATATATTTT.

This clonotype was seen just once. The chain recombines TRBV15 with TRBJ2-7; 9 bases align to TRBD2. Per germline, CDR1 LNHNV and CDR2 YYDKDF (reference sequence). V shed 5 bases, J shed 4 bases, and the junction held 18 bases outside the gene matches. CDR3 length: 18 residues. CDR3 in amino acids: CATSGGGSGSPVRYEQYF. The CDR3 DNA follows: TGTGCCACCAGCGGGGGGGGTAGCGGGAGCCCCGTTCGGTACGAGCAGTACTTC.

J is TRBJ2-7 and V is TRBV20-1, with TRBD1 matching over 8 bases. The germline CDR1 and CDR2 sequences are DFQATT and SNEGSKA (reference sequence). Trimming cost V 0 bases and J 9 bases; bases outside gene matches: 10. This CDR3 has 14 residues. The CDR3 DNA sequence: TGCAGTGCTAGAGATCCCAGGGGGCAGACGTCGCAGTACTTC. Protein: CSARDPRGQTSQYF.

V and J are TRBV20-1 and TRBJ2-2; 7 bases fit TRBD1. There are 14 residues in the CDR3. Germline V gives CDR1 DFQATT, CDR2 SNEGSKA (reference sequence). Germline trimming cut 6 bases from V and 4 bases from J; bases unmatched to any gene: 8. CDR3 bases: TGCAGTGCCGCCGGGACAGCATTCACCGGGGAGCTGTTTTTT. Its translation is CSAAGTAFTGELFF.

The chain recombines TRBV7-9 with TRBJ1-1; the D gene is possibly TRBD1 (5 bases). This CDR3 has 13 residues. V was clipped by 1 base and J by 5 bases, with 8 bases between them. Germline CDR1 SEHNR, CDR2 FQNEAQ (reference sequence). The CDR3 region is CASSLEWGTEAFF. The CDR3 DNA reads as TGTGCCAGCAGCTTAGAGTGGGGGACTGAAGCTTTCTTT.

This clonotype was seen a single time. The rearrangement links TRBV28 to TRBJ1-1; D is perhaps TRBD1 (5 bases). CDR1 is MDHEN and CDR2 is SYDVKM in the germline V gene. This CDR3 contains 15 residues. Trimming took off 8 bases at V and 1 base at J, with 17 bases between the two ends. CDR3 in amino acids: CASRLPSGGNTEAFF. The CDR3 DNA is TGTGCCAGCCGACTACCTTCGGGGGGGAACACTGAAGCTTTCTTT.

The V and J genes are TRBV28 and TRBJ2-7; D not resolved. From germline, CDR1 is MDHEN and CDR2 SYDVKM. The CDR3 extends over 13 amino acids. Trimming stripped 4 bases from V and 2 bases from J, with 9 bases between. The CDR3 loop reads CASSSVGTYEQYF. DNA for the CDR3: TGTGCCAGCAGTTCCGTTGGCACCTACGAGCAGTACTTC.

The chain is built from TRBV18 and TRBJ2-7; 15 nucleotides match TRBD2. The CDR3 extends over 15 amino acids. V shed 1 base and J 6 bases; nucleotides not matched to a gene: 1. CDR1 and CDR2 (germline): KGHSH, LQKENI. CDR3 DNA: TGTGCCAGCTCACCACTGGGACTAGCGGGAGGCGAGCAGTACTTC. Translating it yields CASSPLGLAGGEQYF.

The CDR3 is CASSPRKGRNTGELFF. The CDR3 nucleotides read TGTGCCAGCTCACCTAGAAAGGGACGGAACACCGGGGAGCTGTTTTTT. The chain employs TRBV18 and TRBJ2-2; TRBD1 or TRBD2 may be the D gene (5 bases each). Trimming took off 3 bases at V and 1 base at J, with 12 bases between the two ends. The CDR3 loop spans 16 amino acids. Germline CDR1 reads KGHSH; CDR2 reads LQKENI.

V usage is TRBV12-3 or TRBV12-4 and J usage is TRBJ1-4; possible D gene TRBD1, 6 bases. The CDR3 has 15 amino acids. V was pared by 1 base and J by 7 bases, with 13 bases between. CDR3 residues: CASSLVSGGAEKLFF. CDR3 in DNA: TGTGCCAGCAGTTTAGTATCCGGGGGCGCTGAAAAACTGTTTTTT.

The J gene is TRBJ2-1, the V gene TRBV20-1; D is ambiguous. The CDR3 is 15 amino acids. The germline gives CDR1 DFQATT, CDR2 SNEGSKA (reference sequence). Trimming pared 2 bases from V and 5 bases from J, leaving 16 bases between. The CDR3 bases are TGCAGTGCTAGAATTTCCGGTGGACCCCACAATGAGCAGTTCTTC. Its translation is CSARISGGPHNEQFF.

The count of this clonotype is one. The J gene is TRBJ1-1, the V gene TRBV5-6; D is undetermined. Germline CDR1 is SGHDT and CDR2 is YYEEEE. This CDR3 contains 13 residues. V lost 4 bases to trimming and J lost 3 bases, with 10 bases between them. The CDR3 DNA reads as TGTGCCAGCAGCCCAAATCGCCACACTGAAGCTTTCTTT. It yields the protein CASSPNRHTEAFF. Together with reference TRBV5-6 and TRBJ1-1, the CDR3 gives the full variable domain: DAGVTQSPTHLIKTRGQQVTLRCSPKSGHDTVSWYQQALGQGPQFIFQYYEEEERQRGNFPDRFSGHQFPNYSSELNVNALLLGDSALYLCASSPNRHTEAFFGQGTRLTVV.

This clonotype has just one count. The chain carries TRBV4-1 and TRBJ2-3; D gene ambiguous. The CDR3 sequence is 18 residues long. CDR1 MGHRA and CDR2 YSYEKL come from the germline V gene. V lost 4 bases to trimming and J lost 1 base, with 21 bases between them. CDR3 loop: CASSPLFASGLRTDTQYF. CDR3 DNA: TGCGCCAGCAGCCCCCTTTTTGCCTCCGGGCTACGCACAGATACGCAGTATTTT.

The J gene is TRBJ1-4, the V gene TRBV4-2; the D is unclear. Looked up from germline, CDR1 is LGHNA and CDR2 is YNFKEQ. V dropped 1 base and J dropped 5 bases, with 11 bases sitting between them. CDR3 length: 15 amino acids. This chain's CDR3 is CASSQGASVNEKLFF. In nucleotides, the CDR3 is TGTGCCAGCAGCCAAGGGGCCAGCGTAAATGAAAAACTGTTTTTT.

This chain uses TRBV3-1 with TRBJ1-2; D unclear. The V gene lost 4 bases and the J gene lost 2 bases, with 11 bases spanning the gap. Germline CDR1 is LGHDT and CDR2 is YNNKEL (reference sequence). CDR3 length: 14 residues. CDR3 in amino acids: CASSREVINYGYTF. CDR3 coding DNA: TGTGCCAGCAGCCGAGAGGTAATCAACTATGGCTACACCTTC.